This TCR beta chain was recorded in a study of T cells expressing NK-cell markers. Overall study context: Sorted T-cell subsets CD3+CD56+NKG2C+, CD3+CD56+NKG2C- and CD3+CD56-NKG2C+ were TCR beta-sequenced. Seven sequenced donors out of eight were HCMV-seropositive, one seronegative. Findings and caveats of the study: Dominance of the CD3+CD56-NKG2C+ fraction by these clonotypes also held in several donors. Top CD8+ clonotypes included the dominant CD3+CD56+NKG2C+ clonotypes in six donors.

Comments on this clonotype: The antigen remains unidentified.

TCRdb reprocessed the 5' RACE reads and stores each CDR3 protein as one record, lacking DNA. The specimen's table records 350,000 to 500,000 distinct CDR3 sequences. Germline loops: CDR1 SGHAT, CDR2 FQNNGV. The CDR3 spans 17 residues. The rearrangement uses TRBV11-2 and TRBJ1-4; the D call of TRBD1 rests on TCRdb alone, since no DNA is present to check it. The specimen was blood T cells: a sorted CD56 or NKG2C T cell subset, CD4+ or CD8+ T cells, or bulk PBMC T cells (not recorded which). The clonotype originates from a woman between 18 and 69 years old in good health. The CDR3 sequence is CASGFAHRGPTNEKLFF.